This T cell receptor (beta chain) originates from a study of beta chain features in type 1 diabetes. About the study: Healthy donors, compared against patients, showed similar age, gender and cell yields. Across every sample, roughly 100 million sorted cells were examined in total. Study-level results: The cDNA sequencing approach could over-represent high-TCR-expressing cells.

This clone was counted many times. The antigen is unknown. Investigators reverse transcribed all isolated RNA, so they sequenced expressed TCRB transcripts. Profiled with immunoSEQ multiplex PCR; TCRdb holds only in-frame clones, not every one. The table includes 300,000 to 350,000 clones, 6.5% to 10% detected once. Via CD45RO/CCR7/CD25/CD127/CD95/CD27, cells of the CD4+ naive, central memory, regulatory and stem cell-like memory subsets were sorted. Specimen: central memory CD4+ T cells from blood. This receptor was identified in a woman younger than 30 in good health.

The CDR3 DNA is TGTGCCAACATAGGACTAGCGGGCAGCTCCTACAATGAGCAGTTCTTC. Protein: CANIGLAGSSYNEQFF. The V gene is TRBV27, the J gene TRBJ2-1, with 11 bases lining up with TRBD2. V was pared by 10 bases and J by 0 bases, with 8 bases of the junction left unmatched. This CDR3 comprises 16 residues. Germline CDR1 and CDR2: MNHEY and SMNVEV (reference sequence).